What follows are 10 T cell receptor beta chains derived from one specimen sequenced in a study of cytomegalovirus exposure and HLA in healthy donors. PCR involved 60 Vbeta and 13 Jbeta primers. TCRdb's table, derived via immunoSEQ multiplex PCR, lists solely in-frame clones and lacks some. This sample's table reports under 150,000 clones. Sequences were obtained from PBMCs. The receptors here all came from a woman aged 60 to 75 in good health and CMV-seronegative.

This chain links TRBV2 with TRBJ2-7; 8 bases are a match to TRBD1. This CDR3 contains 13 residues. V was pared by 7 bases and J by 3 bases, with 5 bases of the junction left unmatched. The germline V gene has CDR1 SNHLY and CDR2 FYNNEI. This CDR3 reads CASTWTGIYEQYF. The DNA of the CDR3 is TGTGCCAGCACGTGGACAGGGATCTACGAGCAGTACTTC.

This chain links TRBV7-3 with TRBJ2-7; 10 bases are shared with TRBD2. V lost 5 bases to trimming and J lost 3 bases; unmatched junction nucleotides: 4. This CDR3 has 14 amino acids. Per the germline V gene, CDR1 is SGHTA and CDR2 is FQGTGA. The CDR3 coding sequence is TGTGCCAGCAGCCCCGGGACTAGCGACTACGAGCAGTACTTC. The encoded protein is CASSPGTSDYEQYF.

This chain joins TRBV9 and TRBJ2-7; TRBD2 agrees at 9 bases. The CDR3 loop spans 13 amino acids. Germline V gene data show CDR1 as SGDLS and CDR2 as YYNGEE. The V and J ends lost 2 bases and 4 bases, in that order; junction bases with no gene match: 1. CDR3 loop: CASSVSGSYEQYF. The CDR3 DNA follows: TGTGCCAGCAGCGTTAGCGGGAGTTACGAGCAGTACTTC.

The gene calls are TRBV19 and TRBJ1-5; 11 bases are a match to TRBD1. The CDR3 has 15 amino acids. Per the germline V gene, CDR1 is LNHDA and CDR2 is SQIVND (reference sequence). V was clipped by 5 bases and J by 6 bases; unmatched bases: 6. CDR3 nucleotides: TGTGCCAGTAGTTCCGGACAGGGGGCTGCTCAGCCCCAGCATTTT. Its translation is CASSSGQGAAQPQHF.

The rearrangement joins TRBV5-1 to TRBJ2-7; 10 positions match TRBD2. Trimming took 2 bases from V and 2 from J; bases not matched to a gene: 1. CDR1 and CDR2 from the germline V gene are SGHRS and YFSETQ. This CDR3 is built from 14 residues. The CDR3: CASSLAGGPYEQYF. CDR3 DNA: TGCGCCAGCAGCTTAGCGGGAGGGCCCTACGAGCAGTACTTC.

The chain couples TRBV15 to TRBJ2-3; TRBD1 matches 8 bases. Trimming removed 5 bases from V and 2 bases from J; junction bases left unmatched: 6. Germline V gives CDR1 LNHNV, CDR2 YYDKDF (reference sequence). The CDR3 has 15 residues. CDR3 nucleotides: TGTGCCACCAGCGGACGACAGGGGCTCACAGATACGCAGTATTTT. It codes for CATSGRQGLTDTQYF.

The chain couples TRBV18 to TRBJ1-4, with D possibly being TRBD1 (5 bases). The CDR3 is made up of 13 amino acids. Germline loops: CDR1 KGHSH, CDR2 LQKENI. Trimming took off 6 bases at V and 8 bases at J, with 13 bases between the two ends. CDR3 DNA: TGTGCCAGCTCCCAACTGCGGGGGGAAAAACTGTTTTTT. Translated, it gives CASSQLRGEKLFF.

This chain joins TRBV28 and TRBJ1-1; 10 positions match TRBD1. CDR1 and CDR2 from the germline V gene are MDHEN and SYDVKM. This CDR3 is 15 amino acids long. Losses at the gene ends were 3 bases for V and 0 bases for J; bases not matched to a gene: 1. CDR3 amino acids: CASSLGQGMNTEAFF. The DNA for the CDR3 is TGTGCCAGCAGTTTGGGACAGGGGATGAACACTGAAGCTTTCTTT.

The chain links TRBV2 to TRBJ1-3; a possible D gene is TRBD1 (6 bases). The CDR3 runs to 15 residues. Trimming shortened V by 1 base and J by 2 bases, and 9 bases separated the two germline ends. In germline, CDR1 is SNHLY, CDR2 FYNNEI. CDR3 nucleotide sequence: TGTGCCAGCAGTGAAGGTGCAGGGGCTGGAAACACCATATATTTT. Translation gives CASSEGAGAGNTIYF.

The rearrangement links TRBV5-1 to TRBJ2-3; TRBD2 matches at 12 bases. With 3 bases clipped from V and 5 bases from J, the junction kept 4 bases outside the gene matches. Germline V CDR1 and CDR2: SGHRS, YFSETQ. The CDR3 is 15 residues long. CDR3 sequence reads: CASSYRLAGEDTQYF. The CDR3 bases are TGCGCCAGCAGCTACAGACTAGCGGGGGAAGATACGCAGTATTTT.